This T cell receptor beta chain stems from a study of cytomegalovirus exposure and HLA in healthy donors. The study ran its PCR with 60 Vbeta and 13 Jbeta primers. Methods used by the authors: A later analysis tallied about 80 million unique TCR beta chains, approximately 10 million of them shared. Clones were sequenced by immunoSEQ multiplex PCR, and TCRdb holds only the in-frame ones, with some missing. V, J and clone size were drawn from that table, and D and trimming were deduced from the DNA. This table holds 130,000 to 150,000 clones. The germline V gene has CDR1 SEHNR and CDR2 FQNEAQ (reference sequence). Trimming pared 5 bases from V and 2 bases from J, leaving 15 bases between. The CDR3 runs 15 residues. Study results and caveats: In vitro work confirmed that a few CMV-associated chains recognize CMV antigens. Excluded: some indistinguishable V segments such as TRBV6-2 and TRBV6-3.

Points on this clone: Antigen unknown.

The origin of this receptor is a man aged 40-50 years in good health and CMV-seronegative. The sample was PBMCs. The chain uses TRBV7-9 and TRBJ1-2; maybe TRBD1 (6 bases). CDR3: CASSPRTAENYGYTF. In DNA, the CDR3 is TGTGCCAGCAGCCCTCGGACAGCAGAAAACTATGGCTACACCTTC.